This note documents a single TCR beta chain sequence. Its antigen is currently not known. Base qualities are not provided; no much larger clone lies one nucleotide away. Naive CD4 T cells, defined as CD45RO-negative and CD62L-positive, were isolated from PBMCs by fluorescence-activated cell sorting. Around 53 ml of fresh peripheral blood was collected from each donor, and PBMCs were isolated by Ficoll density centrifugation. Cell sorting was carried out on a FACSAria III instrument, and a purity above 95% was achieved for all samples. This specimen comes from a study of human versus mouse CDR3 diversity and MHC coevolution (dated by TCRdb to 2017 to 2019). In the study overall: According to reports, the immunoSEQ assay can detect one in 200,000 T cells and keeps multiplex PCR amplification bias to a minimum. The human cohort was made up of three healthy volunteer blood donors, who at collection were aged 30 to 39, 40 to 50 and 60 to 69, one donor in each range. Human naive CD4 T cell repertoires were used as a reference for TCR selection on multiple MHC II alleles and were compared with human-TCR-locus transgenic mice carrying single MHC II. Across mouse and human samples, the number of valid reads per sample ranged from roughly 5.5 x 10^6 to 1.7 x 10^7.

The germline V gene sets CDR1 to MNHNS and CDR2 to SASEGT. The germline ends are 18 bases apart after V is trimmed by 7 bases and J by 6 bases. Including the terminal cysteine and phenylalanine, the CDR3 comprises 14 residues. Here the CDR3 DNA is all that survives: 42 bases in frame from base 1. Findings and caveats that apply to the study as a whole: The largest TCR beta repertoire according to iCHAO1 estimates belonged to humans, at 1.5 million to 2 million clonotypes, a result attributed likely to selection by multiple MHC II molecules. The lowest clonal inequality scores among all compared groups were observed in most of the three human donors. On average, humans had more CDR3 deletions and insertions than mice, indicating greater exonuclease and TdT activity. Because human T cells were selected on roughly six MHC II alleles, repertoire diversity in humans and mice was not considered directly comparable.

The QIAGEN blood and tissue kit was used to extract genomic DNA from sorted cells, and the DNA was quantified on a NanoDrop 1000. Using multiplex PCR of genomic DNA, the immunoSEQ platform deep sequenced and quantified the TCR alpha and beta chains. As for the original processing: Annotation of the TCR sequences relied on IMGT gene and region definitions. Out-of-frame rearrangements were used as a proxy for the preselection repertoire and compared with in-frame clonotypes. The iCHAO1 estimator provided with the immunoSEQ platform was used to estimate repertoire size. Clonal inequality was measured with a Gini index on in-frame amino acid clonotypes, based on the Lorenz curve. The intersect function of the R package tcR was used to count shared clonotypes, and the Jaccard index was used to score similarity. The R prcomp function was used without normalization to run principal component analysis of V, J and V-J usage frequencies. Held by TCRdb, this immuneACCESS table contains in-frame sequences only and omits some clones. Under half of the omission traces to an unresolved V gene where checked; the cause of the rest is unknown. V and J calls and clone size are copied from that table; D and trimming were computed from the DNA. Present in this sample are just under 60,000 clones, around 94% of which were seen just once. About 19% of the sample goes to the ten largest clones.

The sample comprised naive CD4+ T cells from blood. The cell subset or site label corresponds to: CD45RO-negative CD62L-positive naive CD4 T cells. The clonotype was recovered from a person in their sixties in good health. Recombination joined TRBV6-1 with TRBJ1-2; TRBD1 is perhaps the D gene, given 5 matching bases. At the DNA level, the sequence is TGTGCCAGCAAGAGGAGTGGGGGAGGTAATGGCTACACCTTC. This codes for CASKRSGGGNGYTF.